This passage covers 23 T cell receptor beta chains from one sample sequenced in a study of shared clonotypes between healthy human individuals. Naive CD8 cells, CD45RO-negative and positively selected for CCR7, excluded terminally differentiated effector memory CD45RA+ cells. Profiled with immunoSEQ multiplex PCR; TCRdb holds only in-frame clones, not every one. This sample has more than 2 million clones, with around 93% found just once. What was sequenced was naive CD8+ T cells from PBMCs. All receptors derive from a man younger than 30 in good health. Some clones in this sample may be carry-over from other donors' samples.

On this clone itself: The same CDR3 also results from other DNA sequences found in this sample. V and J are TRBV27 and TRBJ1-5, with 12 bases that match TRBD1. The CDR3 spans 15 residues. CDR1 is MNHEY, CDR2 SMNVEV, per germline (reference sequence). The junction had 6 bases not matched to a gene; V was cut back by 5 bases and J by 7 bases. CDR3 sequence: CASSPGQGAGQPQHF. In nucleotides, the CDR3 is TGTGCCAGCAGTCCGGGACAGGGGGCGGGGCAGCCCCAGCATTTT.

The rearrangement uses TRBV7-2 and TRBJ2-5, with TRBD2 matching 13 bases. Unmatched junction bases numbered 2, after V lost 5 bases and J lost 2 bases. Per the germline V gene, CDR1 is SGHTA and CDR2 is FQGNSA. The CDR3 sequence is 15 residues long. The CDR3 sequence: CASSATSGRQETQYF. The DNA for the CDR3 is TGTGCCAGCAGCGCGACTAGCGGGAGGCAAGAGACCCAGTACTTC.

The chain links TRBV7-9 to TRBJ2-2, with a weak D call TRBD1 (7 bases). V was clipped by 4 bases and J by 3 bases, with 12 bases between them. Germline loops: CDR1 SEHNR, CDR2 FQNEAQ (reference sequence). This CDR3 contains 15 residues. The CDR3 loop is CASSYDREDTGELFF. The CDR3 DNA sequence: TGTGCCAGCAGCTACGACAGGGAGGACACCGGGGAGCTGTTTTTT.

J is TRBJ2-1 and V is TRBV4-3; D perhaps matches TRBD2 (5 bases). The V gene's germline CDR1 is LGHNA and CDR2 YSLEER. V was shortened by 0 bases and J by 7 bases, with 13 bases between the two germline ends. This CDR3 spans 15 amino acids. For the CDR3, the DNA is TGCGCCAGCAGCCAAGAGGGAACTAGGAGAAATGAGCAGTTCTTC. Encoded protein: CASSQEGTRRNEQFF.

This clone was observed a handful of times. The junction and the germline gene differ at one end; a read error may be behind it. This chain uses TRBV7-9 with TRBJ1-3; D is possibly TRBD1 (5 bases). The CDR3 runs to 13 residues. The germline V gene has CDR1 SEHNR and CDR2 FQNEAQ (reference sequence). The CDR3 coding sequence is TGTGCCAGCAGCTTAGACGGAGGACAAGTTGGTCATTTT. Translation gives CASSLDGGQVGHF.

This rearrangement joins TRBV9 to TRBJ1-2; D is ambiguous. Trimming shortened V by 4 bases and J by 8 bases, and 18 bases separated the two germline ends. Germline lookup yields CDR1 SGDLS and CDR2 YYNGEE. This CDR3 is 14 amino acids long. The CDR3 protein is CASSPSGFLNGYTF. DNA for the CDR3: TGTGCCAGCAGCCCAAGCGGGTTCCTGAACGGCTACACCTTC.

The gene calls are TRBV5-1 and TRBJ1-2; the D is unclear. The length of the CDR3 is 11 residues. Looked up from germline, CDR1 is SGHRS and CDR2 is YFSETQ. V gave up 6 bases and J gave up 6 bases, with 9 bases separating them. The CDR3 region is CASKLKDGYTF. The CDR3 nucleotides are TGCGCCAGCAAGTTGAAGGATGGCTACACCTTC.

This CDR3 reads CASSHPGARDNEQFF. CDR3 nucleotides: TGTGCCAGCAGCCATCCGGGGGCACGGGACAATGAGCAGTTCTTC. The chain recombines TRBV11-2 with TRBJ2-1; perhaps D is TRBD1 or TRBD2 (6 bases each). There are 15 residues in the CDR3. The germline V and J ends were trimmed by 5 bases and 5 bases, with 16 bases remaining between them. CDR1 and CDR2 (germline): SGHAT, FQNNGV. The complete variable domain, with remaining parts taken from reference TRBV11-2 and TRBJ2-1, reads EAGVAQSPRYKIIEKRQSVAFWCNPISGHATLYWYQQILGQGPKLLIQFQNNGVVDDSQLPKDRFSAERLKGVDSTLKIQPAKLEDSAVYLCASSHPGARDNEQFFGPGTRLTVL.

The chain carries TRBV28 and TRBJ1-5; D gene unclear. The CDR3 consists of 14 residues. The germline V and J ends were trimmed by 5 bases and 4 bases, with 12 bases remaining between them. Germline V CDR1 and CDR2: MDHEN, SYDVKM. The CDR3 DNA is TGTGCCAGCAGTCCAAACCTGGGGAATCAGCCCCAGCATTTT. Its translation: CASSPNLGNQPQHF.

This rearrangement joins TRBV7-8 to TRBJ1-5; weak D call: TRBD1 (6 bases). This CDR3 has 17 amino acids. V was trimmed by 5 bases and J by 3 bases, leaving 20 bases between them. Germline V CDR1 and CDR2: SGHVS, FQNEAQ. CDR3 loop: CASSQGTNLGPNQPQHF. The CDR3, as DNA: TGTGCCAGCAGCCAGGGGACAAACCTGGGCCCCAATCAGCCCCAGCATTTT.

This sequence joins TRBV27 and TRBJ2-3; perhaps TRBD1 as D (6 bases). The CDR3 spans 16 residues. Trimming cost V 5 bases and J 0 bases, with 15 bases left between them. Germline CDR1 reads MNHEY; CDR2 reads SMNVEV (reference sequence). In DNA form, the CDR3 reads TGTGCCAGCAGTAGACACCAGGGGCTGAGCACAGATACGCAGTATTTT. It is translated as CASSRHQGLSTDTQYF.

Here the CDR3 DNA reads TGTGCCAGCAGCGAGGGGGGACTAGCTCTCTACGAGCAGTACTTC. Its protein is CASSEGGLALYEQYF. This chain connects TRBV9 to TRBJ2-7; 9 nucleotides line up with TRBD2. Trimming took 3 bases from V and 3 from J; bases not matched to a gene: 7. From germline, CDR1 is SGDLS and CDR2 YYNGEE. The CDR3 sequence is 15 residues long. The full variable domain, its missing parts supplied by reference TRBV9 and TRBJ2-7, is DSGVTQTPKHLITATGQRVTLRCSPRSGDLSVYWYQQSLDQGLQFLIQYYNGEERAKGNILERFSAQQFPDLHSELNLSSLELGDSALYFCASSEGGLALYEQYFGPGTRLTVT.

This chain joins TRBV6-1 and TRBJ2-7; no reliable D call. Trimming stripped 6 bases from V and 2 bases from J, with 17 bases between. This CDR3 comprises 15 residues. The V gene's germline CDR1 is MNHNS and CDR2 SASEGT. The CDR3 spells CASRSWATEAYEQYF. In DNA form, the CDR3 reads TGTGCCAGCAGGAGCTGGGCGACGGAAGCCTACGAGCAGTACTTC.

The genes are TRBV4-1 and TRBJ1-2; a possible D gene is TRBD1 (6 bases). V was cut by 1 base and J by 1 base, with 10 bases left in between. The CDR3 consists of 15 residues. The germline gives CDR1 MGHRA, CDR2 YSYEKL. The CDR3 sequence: CASSQGGQLNYGYTF. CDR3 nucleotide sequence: TGCGCCAGCAGCCAAGGCGGACAGCTTAACTATGGCTACACCTTC.

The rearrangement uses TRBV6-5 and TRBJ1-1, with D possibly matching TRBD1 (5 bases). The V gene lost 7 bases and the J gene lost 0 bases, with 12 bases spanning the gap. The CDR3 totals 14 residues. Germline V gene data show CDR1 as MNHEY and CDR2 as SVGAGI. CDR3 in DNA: TGTGCCAGCAATCTTAGACAGATGAACACTGAAGCTTTCTTT. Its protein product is CASNLRQMNTEAFF.

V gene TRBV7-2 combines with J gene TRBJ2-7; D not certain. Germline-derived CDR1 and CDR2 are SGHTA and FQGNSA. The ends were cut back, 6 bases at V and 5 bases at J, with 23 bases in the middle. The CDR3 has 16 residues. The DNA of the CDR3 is TGTGCCAGCAGACCCGGCCAAGCCCGGGCTCCTAACGAGCAGTACTTC. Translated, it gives CASRPGQARAPNEQYF. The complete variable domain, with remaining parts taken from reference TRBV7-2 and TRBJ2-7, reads GAGVSQSPSNKVTEKGKDVELRCDPISGHTALYWYRQSLGQGLEFLIYFQGNSAPDKSGLPSDRFSAERTGGSVSTLTIQRTQQEDSAVYLCASRPGQARAPNEQYFGPGTRLTVT.

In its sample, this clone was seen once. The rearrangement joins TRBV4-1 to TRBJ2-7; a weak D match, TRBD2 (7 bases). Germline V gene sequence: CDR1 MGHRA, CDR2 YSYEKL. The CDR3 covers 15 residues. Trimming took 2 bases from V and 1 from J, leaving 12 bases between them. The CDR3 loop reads CASSQREGVSYEQYF. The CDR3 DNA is TGCGCCAGCAGCCAAAGGGAGGGGGTATCCTACGAGCAGTACTTC.

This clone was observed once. The chain's CDR3 is CASKAGGDSYEQYF. The CDR3, as DNA: TGTGCCAGCAAGGCGGGAGGGGACTCCTACGAGCAGTACTTC. The J gene is TRBJ2-5, the V gene TRBV28; 9 bases map to TRBD2. The DNA end lines up better with TRBJ2-7; the J call may be wrong. Germline CDR1 reads MDHEN; CDR2 reads SYDVKM. This CDR3 has 14 residues.

Here the CDR3 DNA reads TGTGCCAGCAGACCCCCCACTAGCGGACTGTCCTACAATGAGCAGTTCTTC. Protein sequence: CASRPPTSGLSYNEQFF. The chain is built from TRBV7-9 and TRBJ2-1; 8 bases fit TRBD2. Germline CDR1 is SEHNR and CDR2 is FQNEAQ (reference sequence). V shed 6 bases, J shed 1 base, and the junction held 11 bases outside the gene matches. This CDR3 spans 17 amino acids.

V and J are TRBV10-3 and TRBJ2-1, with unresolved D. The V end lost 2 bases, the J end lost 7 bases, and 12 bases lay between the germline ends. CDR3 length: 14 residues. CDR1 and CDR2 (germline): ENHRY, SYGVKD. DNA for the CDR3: TGTGCCATCAGTGAGCCACGTTCCGGGAATGAGCAGTTCTTC. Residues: CAISEPRSGNEQFF.

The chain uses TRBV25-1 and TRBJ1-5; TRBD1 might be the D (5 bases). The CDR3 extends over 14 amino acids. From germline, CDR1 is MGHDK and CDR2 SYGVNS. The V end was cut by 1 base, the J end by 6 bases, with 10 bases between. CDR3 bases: TGTGCCAGCAGTGAATTGGGCAGGGCTCAGCCCCAGCATTTT. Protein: CASSELGRAQPQHF.

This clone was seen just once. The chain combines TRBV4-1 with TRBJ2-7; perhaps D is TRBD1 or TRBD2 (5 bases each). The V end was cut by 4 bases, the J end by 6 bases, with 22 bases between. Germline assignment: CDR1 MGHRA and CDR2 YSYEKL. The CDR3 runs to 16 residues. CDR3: CASSPRTRDGLSEQYF. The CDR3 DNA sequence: TGCGCCAGCAGCCCCAGGACCCGGGACGGCCTCTCCGAGCAGTACTTC.

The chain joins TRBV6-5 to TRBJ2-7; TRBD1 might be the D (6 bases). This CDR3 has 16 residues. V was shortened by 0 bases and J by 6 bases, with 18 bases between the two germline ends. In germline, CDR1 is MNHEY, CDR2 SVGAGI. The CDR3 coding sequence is TGTGCCAGCAGTTACTCACGCACCATAACAGGGTTCGAGCAGTACTTC. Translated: CASSYSRTITGFEQYF.